One and the same sample provided the 11 T cell receptor beta chains below, sequenced in a study of cytomegalovirus exposure and HLA in healthy donors. With 60 Vbeta and 13 Jbeta primers, the PCR was carried out. Sequencing was performed with immunoSEQ multiplex PCR; in TCRdb, only in-frame clones are kept and a portion is missing. The data show approximately 160,000 clones, just under 80% seen once. Input material: PBMCs. These receptors were obtained from a woman in her 50s in good health and CMV-seropositive.

The chain couples TRBV7-2 to TRBJ2-7; 8 bases are a match to TRBD2. The junction had 4 bases not matched to a gene; V was cut back by 3 bases and J by 0 bases. The CDR3 has 15 residues. Germline V lookup: CDR1 SGHTA, CDR2 FQGNSA. The CDR3 region is CASSLSGSISYEQYF. CDR3 DNA: TGTGCCAGCAGCTTGAGCGGGAGTATCTCCTACGAGCAGTACTTC.

J is TRBJ2-3 and V is TRBV27; no reliable D call. The CDR3 loop spans 13 amino acids. Deletions cut 2 bases from V and 11 bases from J, with 14 bases between. Germline assignment: CDR1 MNHEY and CDR2 SMNVEV (reference sequence). The CDR3 sequence is CASSLLVSDRQYF. The CDR3 nucleotides read TGTGCCAGCAGTTTACTAGTTTCAGATCGGCAGTATTTT.

V usage is TRBV18 and J usage is TRBJ2-2; the D gene is possibly TRBD1 (5 bases). Germline V gene data show CDR1 as KGHSH and CDR2 as LQKENI. The CDR3 extends over 16 amino acids. V shed 0 bases and J shed 1 base, with 9 bases lying between them. Here the CDR3 reads CASSPPKRGNTGELFF. DNA of the CDR3: TGTGCCAGCTCACCACCGAAAAGGGGGAACACCGGGGAGCTGTTTTTT.

The rearrangement uses TRBV28 and TRBJ1-1, with TRBD1 matching 7 bases. Trimming took 6 bases from V and 4 from J; bases not matched to a gene: 11. Germline CDR1 is MDHEN and CDR2 is SYDVKM. The CDR3 consists of 15 residues. CDR3 sequence: CASSSDDRVGTEAFF. The CDR3 region has the DNA TGTGCCAGCAGCTCAGACGACAGGGTAGGCACTGAAGCTTTCTTT.

The chain couples TRBV2 to TRBJ1-5; possibly TRBD1 for D (5 bases). The V and J ends lost 6 bases and 5 bases respectively, with 14 bases between them. The CDR3 sequence is 14 residues long. Germline V gives CDR1 SNHLY, CDR2 FYNNEI. CDR3 residues: CASSVTGNDQPQHF. CDR3 bases: TGTGCCAGCAGCGTTACAGGTAACGATCAGCCCCAGCATTTT.

The V call is TRBV9, the J call TRBJ2-7; 7 positions agree with TRBD2. Germline CDR1 SGDLS, CDR2 YYNGEE. The CDR3 spans 13 residues. The V segment lost 4 bases and the J segment 6 bases; nucleotides outside the gene matches: 7. The CDR3 DNA is TGTGCCAGCAGCCTCGGACTAGTGGGCGAGCAGTACTTC. It encodes CASSLGLVGEQYF.

Only a few counts were recorded for this clone. The gene calls are TRBV9 and TRBJ2-1; 11 nucleotides line up with TRBD2. Per germline, CDR1 SGDLS and CDR2 YYNGEE. The CDR3 spans 19 residues. Trimming cost V 2 bases and J 0 bases; bases outside gene matches: 10. The CDR3 DNA follows: TGTGCCAGCAGCGTTCCCCGGACTAGCGGGTCCCGCTCCTACAATGAGCAGTTCTTC. This encodes CASSVPRTSGSRSYNEQFF.

The genes are TRBV5-4 and TRBJ2-1, with TRBD2 matching over 9 bases. The CDR3 totals 15 residues. After removal of 0 bases from V and 5 bases from J, the junction contained 3 bases not matched to a gene. The germline V gene encodes CDR1 SGHNT and CDR2 YYREEE (reference sequence). As DNA, the CDR3 is TGTGCCAGCAGCTTGGGACTAGCGGACCACAATGAGCAGTTCTTC. Its protein product is CASSLGLADHNEQFF.

This chain joins TRBV15 and TRBJ1-4, with D hard to call. Trimming shortened V by 8 bases and J by 8 bases, and 18 bases separated the two germline ends. The CDR3 totals 14 residues. Germline CDR1 and CDR2: LNHNV and YYDKDF (reference sequence). The CDR3: CATRLSYHEEKLFF. DNA for the CDR3: TGTGCCACCCGGTTGTCCTACCACGAGGAAAAACTGTTTTTT.

This chain uses TRBV29-1 with TRBJ2-2; D unresolved. Per the germline V gene, CDR1 is SQVTM and CDR2 is ANQGSEA. CDR3 length: 10 amino acids. The V end was cut by 4 bases, the J end by 7 bases, with 4 bases between. CDR3 protein: CSVGVGELFF. CDR3 bases: TGCAGCGTTGGAGTCGGGGAGCTGTTTTTT.

This clone was recorded once. This sequence joins TRBV4-2 and TRBJ1-3; a possible D gene is TRBD1 (6 bases). V shed 0 bases and J shed 4 bases, with 13 bases lying between them. CDR1 is LGHNA, CDR2 YNFKEQ, per germline. The CDR3 has 16 residues. CDR3 bases: TGTGCCAGCAGCCAAGATTGGGGGCCGGCGGGAAACACCATATATTTT. As protein: CASSQDWGPAGNTIYF.